The 23 T cell receptor beta chains listed next were all sequenced from one sample in a study of cytomegalovirus exposure and HLA in healthy donors. The PCR had 60 Vbeta and 13 Jbeta primers. Profiling relied on immunoSEQ multiplex PCR, and the TCRdb table lists in-frame clones only, not all of them. This table holds more than 85,000 clones, around 87% found once. What was sequenced was PBMCs. The receptors derive from a man aged 40-50 years in good health and CMV-seronegative.

This clone was counted only a few times. The genes are TRBV18 and TRBJ2-7; the match to TRBD1 covers 7 bases. Germline V gene data show CDR1 as KGHSH and CDR2 as LQKENI. The CDR3 is 14 amino acids. J lost 1 base, V lost 6 bases, and 6 bases had no gene match. CDR3 DNA: TGTGCCAGCTCCTTTGGGACAGCTTCCTACGAGCAGTACTTC. This translates into CASSFGTASYEQYF.

The chain joins TRBV7-9 to TRBJ1-4; D gene ambiguous. There are 14 residues in the CDR3. Germline V lookup: CDR1 SEHNR, CDR2 FQNEAQ (reference sequence). V lost 5 bases and J lost 2, with 9 bases in between. In nucleotides, the CDR3 is TGTGCCAGCAGCATCACGGGGACTAATGAAAAACTGTTTTTT. It translates to CASSITGTNEKLFF.

Note on this clone: This sample also contains other DNA sequences that code for the same CDR3. The chain combines TRBV5-4 with TRBJ1-1; D might be TRBD1 (5 bases). V was trimmed by 1 base and J by 1 base, leaving 5 bases between them. This CDR3 region has 13 residues. Germline V lookup: CDR1 SGHNT, CDR2 YYREEE (reference sequence). The DNA of the CDR3 is TGTGCCAGCAGCTTGAGGGGGAACACTGAAGCTTTCTTT. The encoded protein is CASSLRGNTEAFF.

The V gene is TRBV11-2, the J gene TRBJ1-1, with 7 bases lining up with TRBD1. The germline V gene has CDR1 SGHAT and CDR2 FQNNGV. The CDR3 has 16 amino acids. With 5 bases clipped from V and 1 base from J, the junction kept 10 bases outside the gene matches. CDR3 region: CASSARLGTANTEAFF. The DNA for the CDR3 is TGTGCCAGCAGCGCGCGCCTTGGGACAGCGAACACTGAAGCTTTCTTT.

The chain uses TRBV6-1 and TRBJ1-1; 7 bases match TRBD1. The CDR3 loop spans 15 amino acids. Germline V CDR1 and CDR2: MNHNS, SASEGT. V lost 8 bases to trimming and J lost 5 bases; unmatched junction nucleotides: 14. The CDR3, as DNA: TGTGCCAGCTCCGCCCGGGGACCCAGGGGGACTGAAGCTTTCTTT. As protein: CASSARGPRGTEAFF.

Note on this clone: Compared with germline, one end of the junction differs, possibly owing to a read error. The rearrangement uses TRBV5-1 and TRBJ2-1, with 10 bases matching TRBD1. The germline V gene encodes CDR1 SGHRS and CDR2 YFSETQ. This CDR3 contains 12 residues. In nucleotides, the CDR3 is TGCGCCAGCAGCTCACTGGGACAGGGGAGAATCTTC. Protein product: CASSSLGQGRIF.

This chain links TRBV30 with TRBJ2-6, with D possibly being TRBD1 (5 bases). The CDR3 runs to 14 residues. V gave up 5 bases and J gave up 12 bases, with 20 bases separating them. The germline gives CDR1 GTSNPN, CDR2 SVGIG (reference sequence). The DNA of the CDR3 is TGTGCCTGGGGAAAAGGGGCTATGACATCCGTCCTGACTTTC. Translation: CAWGKGAMTSVLTF.

This rearrangement joins TRBV5-4 to TRBJ1-2; 7 bases fit TRBD1. Looked up from germline, CDR1 is SGHNT and CDR2 is YYREEE (reference sequence). The CDR3 sequence is 14 residues long. Germline trimming cut 0 bases from V and 4 bases from J; bases unmatched to any gene: 3. The CDR3 nucleotides are TGTGCCAGCAGCTTGGCAGGGGGATCCTATGGCTACACCTTC. This codes for CASSLAGGSYGYTF.

This clone showed up just a few times. This chain connects TRBV5-1 to TRBJ2-2; D possibly corresponds to TRBD2 (5 bases). Trimming left V 4 bases short and J 5 bases short, with 6 bases between. The CDR3 runs 12 residues. CDR1 and CDR2 from the germline V gene are SGHRS and YFSETQ. CDR3 nucleotides: TGCGCCAGCAGCCCGGGGACCGGGGAGCTGTTTTTT. Translating gives CASSPGTGELFF. Looking up the rest from reference TRBV5-1 and TRBJ2-2 gives the full variable domain: KAGVTQTPRYLIKTRGQQVTLSCSPISGHRSVSWYQQTPGQGLQFLFEYFSETQRNKGNFPGRFSGRQFSNSRSEMNVSTLELGDSALYLCASSPGTGELFFGEGSRLTVL.

This chain connects TRBV5-1 to TRBJ1-1; D ambiguous. Per the germline V gene, CDR1 is SGHRS and CDR2 is YFSETQ. The CDR3 totals 13 residues. V shed 3 bases and J shed 7 bases, with 13 bases lying between them. Here the CDR3 reads CASSSRVWGEAFF. The DNA for the CDR3 is TGCGCCAGCAGCTCGAGGGTGTGGGGTGAAGCTTTCTTT.

This clone was counted between two and nine times. V and J are TRBV6-5 and TRBJ2-2, with TRBD2 identical over 10 bases. The CDR3 length is 15 residues. Germline lookup yields CDR1 MNHEY and CDR2 SVGAGI. Trimming took 5 bases from V and 7 from J; bases not matched to a gene: 7. CDR3 region: CASSITSGVGGELFF. The CDR3 nucleotides are TGTGCCAGCAGTATTACTAGCGGGGTGGGCGGGGAGCTGTTTTTT.

V is TRBV6-5 and J is TRBJ2-7, with a tentative D call TRBD2 (6 bases). The length of the CDR3 is 12 residues. V was pared by 6 bases and J by 5 bases, with 11 bases between. The germline CDR1 and CDR2 sequences are MNHEY and SVGAGI. CDR3 nucleotides: TGTGCCAGCAGCCCCGGGACTGACGAGCAGTACTTC. Translating gives CASSPGTDEQYF.

The chain couples TRBV28 to TRBJ1-5, with TRBD1 as a possible D gene (6 bases). Germline V gives CDR1 MDHEN, CDR2 SYDVKM. The germline V and J ends were trimmed by 6 bases and 0 bases, with 18 bases remaining between them. The length of the CDR3 is 17 residues. The CDR3 loop reads CASRSDRNQYSNQPQHF. The CDR3 coding sequence is TGTGCCAGCAGATCGGACAGAAACCAATATAGCAATCAGCCCCAGCATTTT.

V is TRBV28 and J is TRBJ1-5; possible D gene TRBD1, 6 bases. There are 15 residues in the CDR3. V was pared by 6 bases and J by 0 bases, with 12 bases between. The germline gives CDR1 MDHEN, CDR2 SYDVKM. Here the CDR3 reads CASRIGGYSNQPQHF. CDR3 nucleotides: TGTGCCAGCAGGATAGGGGGATATAGCAATCAGCCCCAGCATTTT.

The V and J genes are TRBV12-1 and TRBJ2-2; the table gives TRBD2 as D, unverified against the DNA. TRBV12-1 is a known pseudogene. The CDR3 loop spans 15 amino acids. For the CDR3, the DNA is TGTGCCAGCAGCCCGGAGACGGAAGTAGACGGGGAGCTGTTTTTT. Residues: CASSPETEVDGELFF.

V usage is TRBV7-9 and J usage is TRBJ2-3, with a weak D call TRBD2 (6 bases). Germline lookup yields CDR1 SEHNR and CDR2 FQNEAQ (reference sequence). The CDR3 length is 16 residues. Trimming took off 3 bases at V and 4 bases at J, with 17 bases between the two ends. The CDR3 loop reads CASSLEIAVRADTQYF. DNA for the CDR3: TGTGCCAGCAGCTTGGAGATAGCGGTCCGGGCAGATACGCAGTATTTT.

This clone was found a few times. The V gene is TRBV28, the J gene TRBJ1-5; tentatively, D is TRBD1 (6 bases). Germline values: CDR1 MDHEN, CDR2 SYDVKM. The CDR3 runs to 12 residues. The V and J ends lost 8 bases and 7 bases respectively, with 12 bases between them. The CDR3, as DNA: TGTGCCAGCGCGGTCCAGGGGCAGCCCCAGCATTTT. Amino acid sequence: CASAVQGQPQHF. Looking up the rest from reference TRBV28 and TRBJ1-5 gives the full variable domain: DVKVTQSSRYLVKRTGEKVFLECVQDMDHENMFWYRQDPGLGLRLIYFSYDVKMKEKGDIPEGYSVSREKKERFSLILESASTNQTSMYLCASAVQGQPQHFGDGTRLSIL.

The chain employs TRBV6-1 and TRBJ1-1; no firm D call. The V gene lost 0 bases and the J gene lost 8 bases, with 13 bases spanning the gap. This CDR3 contains 14 residues. CDR1 MNHNS and CDR2 SASEGT come from the germline V gene. The CDR3 DNA is TGTGCCAGCAGTGAAGCGTCCGGGAGGCGGGAAGCTTTCTTT. It codes for CASSEASGRREAFF.

The chain couples TRBV4-1 to TRBJ2-2; D possibly corresponds to TRBD2 (6 bases). Trimming shortened V by 0 bases and J by 6 bases, and 11 bases separated the two germline ends. The CDR3 sequence is 15 residues long. The V gene's germline CDR1 is MGHRA and CDR2 YSYEKL. CDR3 sequence (DNA): TGCGCCAGCAGCCAAGAAAGACAGCGGGCCGGGGAGCTGTTTTTT. Translating gives CASSQERQRAGELFF.

The J gene is TRBJ2-2, the V gene TRBV15, with TRBD1 identical over 7 bases. The germline gives CDR1 LNHNV, CDR2 YYDKDF (reference sequence). The V gene end was trimmed by 0 bases and the J gene end by 7 bases; junction bases not matched to a gene: 8. The CDR3 is 16 residues long. The CDR3 sequence is CATSRDPQGTGGELFF. As DNA, the CDR3 is TGTGCCACCAGCAGAGATCCACAGGGGACGGGCGGGGAGCTGTTTTTT.

This clone was picked up one time. The rearrangement uses TRBV28 and TRBJ1-2; 8 nucleotides line up with TRBD1. Germline lookup yields CDR1 MDHEN and CDR2 SYDVKM. The junction had 12 bases not matched to a gene; V was cut back by 5 bases and J by 4 bases. The CDR3 length is 16 residues. Here the CDR3 DNA reads TGTGCCAGCAGTCCCGAGACAGGGGAACTGGTCTATGGCTACACCTTC. It encodes CASSPETGELVYGYTF.

The chain recombines TRBV6-1 with TRBJ2-7; the match to TRBD1 covers 8 bases. Germline trimming cut 4 bases from V and 3 bases from J; bases unmatched to any gene: 2. CDR3 length: 13 residues. Germline values: CDR1 MNHNS, CDR2 SASEGT. The CDR3: CASSVTGGYEQYF. The CDR3 DNA is TGTGCCAGCAGTGTTACAGGGGGCTACGAGCAGTACTTC.

The chain has TRBV5-1 and TRBJ2-7; D is possibly TRBD2 (6 bases). Germline assignment: CDR1 SGHRS and CDR2 YFSETQ. V shed 2 bases and J shed 0 bases, with 9 bases lying between them. The CDR3 covers 14 residues. This chain's CDR3 is CASSLRGTSYEQYF. The CDR3 nucleotides read TGCGCCAGCAGCTTACGGGGGACCTCCTACGAGCAGTACTTC.